This entry lists 6 T cell receptor beta chains sequenced from one sample in a study of shared clonotypes between healthy human individuals. Generated by immunoSEQ multiplex PCR, the TCRdb table keeps only in-frame clones and is missing some. Of fewer than 400,000 clones listed, around two thirds are singletons. What was sequenced was memory CD4+ T cells sorted from blood. Subset noted: CD45RA-negative fraction. All receptors come from a man younger than 45 in good health.

The chain carries TRBV19 and TRBJ2-6; tentative D call: TRBD2 (6 bases). The CDR3 extends over 19 amino acids. CDR1 is LNHDA and CDR2 is SQIVND in the germline V gene (reference sequence). V lost 8 bases and J 2 bases, leaving 25 bases between the germline ends. Here the CDR3 reads CASQGGRRGRGTGANVLTF. DNA for the CDR3: TGTGCCAGTCAGGGTGGAAGGAGGGGACGTGGAACTGGGGCCAACGTCCTGACTTTC. Looking up the rest from reference TRBV19 and TRBJ2-6 gives the full variable domain: DGGITQSPKYLFRKEGQNVTLSCEQNLNHDAMYWYRQDPGQGLRLIYYSQIVNDFQKGDIAEGYSVSREKKESFPLTVTSAQKNPTAFYLCASQGGRRGRGTGANVLTFGAGSRLTVL.

The chain recombines TRBV18 with TRBJ1-2; perhaps TRBD1 as D (6 bases). Germline V gene lookup returns CDR1 KGHSH and CDR2 LQKENI. Trimming stripped 4 bases from V and 3 bases from J, with 9 bases between. This CDR3 has 13 residues. This chain's CDR3 is CASSLRGDYGYTF. The CDR3 DNA follows: TGTGCCAGCTCACTAAGGGGGGACTATGGCTACACCTTC.

This clone was found a few times. The chain recombines TRBV11-2 with TRBJ2-5, with 11 bases aligning to TRBD2. Looked up from germline, CDR1 is SGHAT and CDR2 is FQNNGV. This CDR3 contains 16 residues. The ends lost 5 bases at V and 5 bases at J; junction bases unmatched: 10. The CDR3 DNA follows: TGTGCCAGCAGCGGAGGGACTAGCGGAGCGGGGGAGACCCAGTACTTC. Translated, it gives CASSGGTSGAGETQYF.

Worth noting for this clone: Other nucleotide sequences from this sample produce the same CDR3. The chain's CDR3 is CASSPGQTYEQYF. The DNA of the CDR3 is TGTGCCAGCTCCCCGGGACAGACCTACGAGCAGTACTTC. J is TRBJ2-7 and V is TRBV18; TRBD1 aligns across 7 bases. The CDR3 length is 13 residues. In germline, CDR1 is KGHSH, CDR2 LQKENI. Unmatched junction bases numbered 4, after V lost 6 bases and J lost 2 bases.

This CDR3 reads CASSLPGLAVSGRETQYF. CDR3 bases: TGTGCCAGCAGCTTACCGGGACTAGCGGTCTCGGGGCGGGAGACCCAGTACTTC. The chain carries TRBV7-2 and TRBJ2-5; 11 nucleotides match TRBD2. The V gene end was trimmed by 2 bases and the J gene end by 5 bases; junction bases not matched to a gene: 13. Germline V gives CDR1 SGHTA, CDR2 FQGNSA. The length of the CDR3 is 18 residues.

J is TRBJ1-4 and V is TRBV18; no firm D call. V was pared by 2 bases and J by 5 bases, with 9 bases between. The CDR3 covers 14 residues. Germline CDR1 is KGHSH and CDR2 is LQKENI. The CDR3 reads CASSPGVANEKLFF. The CDR3, as DNA: TGTGCCAGCTCACCAGGGGTGGCGAATGAAAAACTGTTTTTT.